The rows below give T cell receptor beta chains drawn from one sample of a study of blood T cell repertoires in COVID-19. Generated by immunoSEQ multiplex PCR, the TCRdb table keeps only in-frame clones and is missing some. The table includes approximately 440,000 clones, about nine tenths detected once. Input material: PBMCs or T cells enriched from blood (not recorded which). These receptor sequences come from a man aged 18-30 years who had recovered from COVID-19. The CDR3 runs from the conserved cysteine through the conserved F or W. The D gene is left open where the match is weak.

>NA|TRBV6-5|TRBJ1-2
CASSPVYGYTF
TGTGCCAGCAGTCCCGTCTATGGCTACACCTTC
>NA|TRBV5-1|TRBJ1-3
CASSLDPGRAPSGNTIYF
TGCGCCAGCAGCTTGGATCCGGGAAGGGCCCCTTCTGGAAACACCATATATTTT
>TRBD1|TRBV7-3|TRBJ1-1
CASSSGTGYTEAFF
TGTGCCAGCAGCTCGGGGACAGGGTACACTGAAGCTTTCTTT
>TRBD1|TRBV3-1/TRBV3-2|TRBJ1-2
CASSKTGIDGYTF
TGTGCCAGCAGCAAGACAGGGATCGATGGCTACACCTTC
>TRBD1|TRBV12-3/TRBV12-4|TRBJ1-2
CASSRGQGRRYTF
TGTGCCAGCAGCCGGGGACAGGGGCGTCGCTACACCTTC
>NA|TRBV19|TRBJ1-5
CALSCNQPQHF
TGTGCGCTATCGTGTAACCAGCCCCAGCATTTT
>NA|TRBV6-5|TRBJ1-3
CASMSSGNTIYF
TGTGCCAGCATGAGCTCTGGAAACACCATATATTTT
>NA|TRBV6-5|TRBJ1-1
CASRISLNTEAFF
TGTGCCAGCAGAATCTCTTTGAACACTGAAGCTTTCTTT
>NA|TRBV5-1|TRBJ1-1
CASSPDGVFATEAFF
TGCGCCAGCAGCCCAGACGGGGTTTTTGCCACTGAAGCTTTCTTT
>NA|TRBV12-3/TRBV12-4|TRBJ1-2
CASSLADYGYTF
TGTGCCAGCAGTTTGGCTGACTATGGCTACACCTTC
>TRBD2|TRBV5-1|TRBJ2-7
CASSLAGSGSLRYEQYF
TGCGCCAGCAGCTTGGCCGGGAGCGGGAGCCTTAGGTACGAGCAGTACTTC
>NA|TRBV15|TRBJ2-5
CATSRGGVETQYF
TGTGCCACCAGCAGAGGGGGGGTTGAGACCCAGTACTTC
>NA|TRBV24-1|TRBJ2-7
CATPCPQEAYEQYF
TGTGCCACCCCCTGCCCCCAAGAGGCCTACGAGCAGTACTTC
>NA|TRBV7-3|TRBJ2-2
CASSLLSVGELFF
TGTGCCAGCAGCTTACTGTCCGTCGGGGAGCTGTTTTTT
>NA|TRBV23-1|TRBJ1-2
CASSQRGGDYYGYTF
TGCGCCAGCAGTCAAAGGGGAGGAGACTACTATGGCTACACCTTC
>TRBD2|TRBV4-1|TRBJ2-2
CASSQEGTRGGELFF
TGCGCCAGCAGCCAAGAAGGGACTAGAGGCGGGGAGCTGTTTTTT
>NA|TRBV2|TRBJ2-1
CASRVSTGNEQFF
TGTGCCAGCAGGGTCTCCACTGGCAATGAGCAGTTCTTC